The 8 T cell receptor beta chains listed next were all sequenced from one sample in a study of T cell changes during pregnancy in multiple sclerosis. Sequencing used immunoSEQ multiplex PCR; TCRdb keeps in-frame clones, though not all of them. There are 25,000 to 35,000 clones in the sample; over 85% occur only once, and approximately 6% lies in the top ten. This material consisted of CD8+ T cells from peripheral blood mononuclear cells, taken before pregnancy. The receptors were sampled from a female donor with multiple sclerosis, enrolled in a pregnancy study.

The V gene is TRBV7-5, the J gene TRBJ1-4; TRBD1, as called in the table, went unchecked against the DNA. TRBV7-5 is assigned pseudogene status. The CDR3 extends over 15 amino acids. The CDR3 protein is CVRSRRTVRCEKLFF. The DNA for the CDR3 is TGTGTCAGAAGCCGTCGGACAGTACGTTGTGAAAAACTGTTTTTT.

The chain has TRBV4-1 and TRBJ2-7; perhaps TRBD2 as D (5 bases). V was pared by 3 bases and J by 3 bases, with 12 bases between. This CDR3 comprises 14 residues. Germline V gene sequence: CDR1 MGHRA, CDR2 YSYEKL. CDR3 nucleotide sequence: TGCGCCAGCAGCCATCGGGGTAGTGGCTACGAGCAGTACTTC. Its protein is CASSHRGSGYEQYF.

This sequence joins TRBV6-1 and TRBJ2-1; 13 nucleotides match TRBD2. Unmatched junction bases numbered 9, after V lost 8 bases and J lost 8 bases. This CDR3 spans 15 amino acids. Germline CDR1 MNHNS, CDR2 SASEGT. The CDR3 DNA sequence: TGTGCCAGCGGGACTAGCGGGGCCCCGGGCGATGAGCAGTTCTTC. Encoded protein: CASGTSGAPGDEQFF.

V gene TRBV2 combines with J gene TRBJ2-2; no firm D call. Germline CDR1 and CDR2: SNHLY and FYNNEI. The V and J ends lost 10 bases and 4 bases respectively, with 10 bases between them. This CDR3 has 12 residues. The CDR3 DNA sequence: TGTGCCACCCCAGACTCCACCGGGGAGCTGTTTTTT. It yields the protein CATPDSTGELFF.

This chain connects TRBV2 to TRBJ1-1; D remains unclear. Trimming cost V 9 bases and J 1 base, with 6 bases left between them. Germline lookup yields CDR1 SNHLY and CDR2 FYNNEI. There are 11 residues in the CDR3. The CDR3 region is CARQTNTEAFF. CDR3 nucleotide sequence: TGTGCCAGACAGACGAACACTGAAGCTTTCTTT.

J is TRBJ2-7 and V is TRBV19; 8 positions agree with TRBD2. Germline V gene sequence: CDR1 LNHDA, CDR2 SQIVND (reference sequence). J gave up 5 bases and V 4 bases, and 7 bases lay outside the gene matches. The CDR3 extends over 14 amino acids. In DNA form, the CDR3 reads TGTGCCAGTAGTACAGCGGGAGAAGTCCACGAGCAGTACTTC. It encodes CASSTAGEVHEQYF. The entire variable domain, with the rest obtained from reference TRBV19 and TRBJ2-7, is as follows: DGGITQSPKYLFRKEGQNVTLSCEQNLNHDAMYWYRQDPGQGLRLIYYSQIVNDFQKGDIAEGYSVSREKKESFPLTVTSAQKNPTAFYLCASSTAGEVHEQYFGPGTRLTVT.

The CDR3 is CAISESRGLGSYEQYF. CDR3 nucleotides: TGTGCCATCAGTGAGTCGAGGGGGCTGGGCTCCTACGAGCAGTACTTC. The chain carries TRBV10-3 and TRBJ2-7, with 7 positions matching TRBD1. The CDR3 runs to 16 residues. The V segment lost 0 bases and the J segment 0 bases; nucleotides outside the gene matches: 5. Germline CDR1 ENHRY, CDR2 SYGVKD.

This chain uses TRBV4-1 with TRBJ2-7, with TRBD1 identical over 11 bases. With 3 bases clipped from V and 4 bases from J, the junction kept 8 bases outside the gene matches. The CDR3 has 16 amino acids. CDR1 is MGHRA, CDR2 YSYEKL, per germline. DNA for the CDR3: TGCGCCAGCAGCCAGAGACCGGGACAGGGGGTGTACGAGCAGTACTTC. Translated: CASSQRPGQGVYEQYF.